This T cell receptor (beta chain) stems from a study of T cell responses to AZD1222 COVID-19 vaccine. Study-wide context: Samples with a second dose at about 4 or about 12 weeks were pooled together.

Study-wide results and caveats: Vaccination with two AZD1222 doses was followed by a rise in Spike-specific TCR breadth and depth. Recipients of AZD1222 seropositive at baseline numbered only five or six. Sampling that yielded the repertoires occurred only after the peak T cell response.

The data were produced by immunoSEQ multiplex PCR, yet TCRdb's version contains in-frame clones alone and is incomplete. The sample lists 150,000 or so clones, around 88% occurring once. V was pared by 0 bases and J by 3 bases, with 6 bases between. Germline values: CDR1 SGHNT, CDR2 YENEEA. The CDR3 loop spans 13 amino acids. This clone was recorded once. Its target is unknown. The TCR was taken from an adult in good health. The rearrangement uses TRBV11-3 and TRBJ2-7; D is uncertain. The input for sequencing was peripheral blood, taken on day 0 of AZD1222 vaccination. The CDR3 is CASSLERGYEQYF. The CDR3, as DNA: TGTGCCAGCAGCTTAGAGAGAGGCTACGAGCAGTACTTC.